A single sample gave rise to the 26 T cell receptor beta chains below, sequenced in a study of blood T cell repertoires in COVID-19. Assay used: immunoSEQ multiplex PCR; TCRdb lists only in-frame clones, some missing. The sample holds about 90,000 clones; over 75% are singletons and the top ten take roughly a sixth. The sample comprised peripheral blood. The receptors here all came from a human donor in a cohort sampled during active COVID-19.

V gene TRBV9 combines with J gene TRBJ2-3, with 8 bases matching TRBD2. After removal of 4 bases from V and 0 bases from J, the junction contained 7 bases not matched to a gene. The germline CDR1 and CDR2 sequences are SGDLS and YYNGEE. The length of the CDR3 is 16 residues. The CDR3 sequence: CASSPHPGGSTDTQYF. The DNA of the CDR3 is TGTGCCAGCAGCCCGCATCCGGGGGGGAGCACAGATACGCAGTATTTT.

The CDR3 is CASSLGDTDGYTF. CDR3 nucleotide sequence: TGCGCCAGCAGCCTGGGGGACACGGACGGCTACACCTTC. The V and J genes are TRBV5-1 and TRBJ1-2; possibly TRBD1 for D (6 bases). There are 13 residues in the CDR3. The V gene's germline CDR1 is SGHRS and CDR2 YFSETQ. V lost 4 bases and J lost 8, with 15 bases in between.

The CDR3 DNA sequence: TGTGCCGGCCGAAACAGGGGAAAGGGCTATGGCTACACCTTC. The encoded protein is CAGRNRGKGYGYTF. The chain has TRBV30 and TRBJ1-2, with 7 bases identical to TRBD1. The CDR3 runs 14 residues. Germline V gives CDR1 GTSNPN, CDR2 SVGIG (reference sequence). The junction had 13 bases not matched to a gene; V was cut back by 8 bases and J by 4 bases.

In nucleotides, the CDR3 is TGTGCCAGCAGCCAGGAGCCGACAGGGTTGAACACTGAAGCTTTCTTT. Translating gives CASSQEPTGLNTEAFF. The chain carries TRBV3-1 (or the pseudogene TRBV3-2) and TRBJ1-1, with TRBD1 identical over 7 bases. Germline V gene sequence: CDR1 LGHDT, CDR2 YNNKEL (reference sequence). After removal of 3 bases from V and 0 bases from J, the junction contained 7 bases not matched to a gene. The CDR3 length is 16 residues.

The chain is built from TRBV6-5 and TRBJ2-1, with TRBD1 as a possible D gene (5 bases). CDR1 and CDR2 from the germline V gene are MNHEY and SVGAGI. V was cut by 6 bases and J by 5 bases, with 5 bases left in between. The CDR3 length is 11 residues. DNA for the CDR3: TGTGCCAGCAGCAGGGACAATGAGCAGTTCTTC. This encodes CASSRDNEQFF.

The chain links TRBV6-5 to TRBJ1-4; D remains ambiguous. Trimming removed 8 bases at V and 1 base at J, with 14 bases between. This CDR3 comprises 15 residues. CDR1 is MNHEY, CDR2 SVGAGI, per germline. The chain's CDR3 is CASFYGRETNEKLFF. The CDR3 DNA follows: TGTGCCAGCTTTTATGGCCGGGAAACTAATGAAAAACTGTTTTTT.

The V call is TRBV9, the J call TRBJ1-1; no clear D gene. This CDR3 spans 12 amino acids. CDR1 SGDLS and CDR2 YYNGEE come from the germline V gene. Trimming shortened V by 0 bases and J by 4 bases, and 4 bases separated the two germline ends. As DNA, the CDR3 is TGTGCCAGCAGCGTAGCCAGCACTGAAGCTTTCTTT. Encoded protein: CASSVASTEAFF.

This clone was counted between two and nine times. The chain recombines TRBV5-1 with TRBJ1-1; D is possibly TRBD1 (5 bases). Per germline, CDR1 SGHRS and CDR2 YFSETQ. Trimming left V 0 bases short and J 5 bases short, with 8 bases between. CDR3 length: 13 residues. The DNA of the CDR3 is TGCGCCAGCAGCTTGGCCTCAGGGACTGAAGCTTTCTTT. Translation gives CASSLASGTEAFF.

The V and J genes are TRBV12-5 and TRBJ1-2; 7 positions agree with TRBD1. Losses at the gene ends were 0 bases for V and 6 bases for J; bases not matched to a gene: 10. CDR3 length equals 16 residues. Germline CDR1 and CDR2: LGHNT and FRNRAP. For the CDR3, the DNA is TGTGCTAGTGGTTTGGTACGAGTAAGAGGGGGCGATGGCTACACCTTC. Protein sequence: CASGLVRVRGGDGYTF.

This clone is labeled medium-sized. The chain links TRBV28 to TRBJ1-5; a weak D match, TRBD1 (6 bases). Germline values: CDR1 MDHEN, CDR2 SYDVKM. CDR3 length: 16 residues. V was clipped by 7 bases and J by 4 bases, with 20 bases between them. The CDR3 DNA reads TGTGCCAGCAACTTAGCGATCGGACAGCCGAATCAGCCCCAGCATTTT. It codes for CASNLAIGQPNQPQHF.

The V call is TRBV5-8, the J call TRBJ1-1; D is undetermined. The CDR3 length is 13 residues. The V gene lost 4 bases and the J gene lost 4 bases, with 11 bases spanning the gap. The V gene's germline CDR1 is SGHTS and CDR2 YDEGEE. CDR3 sequence: CASSKDGRTEAFF. As DNA, the CDR3 is TGTGCCAGCAGCAAGGATGGGCGCACTGAAGCTTTCTTT.

This clone has a single count. This sequence joins TRBV6-5 and TRBJ1-2; D unclear. Trimming cost V 0 bases and J 4 bases, with 6 bases left between them. Germline loops: CDR1 MNHEY, CDR2 SVGAGI. The CDR3 consists of 13 residues. The CDR3 region has the DNA TGTGCCAGCAGTTACTCCAGGCCCTATGGCTACACCTTC. Translation gives CASSYSRPYGYTF.

The J gene is TRBJ1-5, the V gene TRBV27; D is ambiguous. This CDR3 is built from 14 residues. Trimming shortened V by 5 bases and J by 5 bases, and 13 bases separated the two germline ends. Per germline, CDR1 MNHEY and CDR2 SMNVEV (reference sequence). CDR3 region: CASSPLSGYQPQHF. The DNA for the CDR3 is TGTGCCAGCAGTCCCCTTTCGGGTTATCAGCCCCAGCATTTT.

The gene calls are TRBV6-5 and TRBJ1-2; 10 bases line up with TRBD1. Germline trimming cut 6 bases from V and 3 bases from J; bases unmatched to any gene: 7. CDR3 size: 15 residues. Per germline, CDR1 MNHEY and CDR2 SVGAGI. The CDR3 nucleotides read TGTGCCAGCAGGCCCTCGGACAGGGGGGACTATGGCTACACCTTC. Translating it yields CASRPSDRGDYGYTF.

The CDR3 region is CASRKDRNSYEQYF. Written as DNA, the CDR3 is TGTGCCAGCAGAAAGGACAGGAACTCCTACGAGCAGTACTTC. The J gene is TRBJ2-7, the V gene TRBV6-5; TRBD1 aligns across 7 bases. The CDR3 contains 14 residues. V lost 6 bases and J lost 0; bases outside the gene matches: 5. Germline lookup yields CDR1 MNHEY and CDR2 SVGAGI.

The chain employs TRBV5-4 and TRBJ1-1; D is perhaps TRBD1 (5 bases). Between the trimmed V and J ends, which lost 4 bases and 0 bases, there was a span of 10 bases. Germline V gene data show CDR1 as SGHNT and CDR2 as YYREEE (reference sequence). This CDR3 is built from 14 residues. Here the CDR3 reads CASSPRQLNTEAFF. DNA for the CDR3: TGTGCCAGCAGCCCGAGACAGCTGAACACTGAAGCTTTCTTT.

This chain links TRBV12-1 with TRBJ2-1; the table's TRBD2 call for D was not verified on the DNA. TRBV12-1 is labeled a pseudogene. The CDR3 contains 20 residues. The CDR3 region has the DNA TGTGCCAGCAGCGGCGTAGGACTAGCGGGGCCGACGAGCTCCTACAATGAGCAGTTCTTC. Translating it yields CASSGVGLAGPTSSYNEQFF.

V is TRBV6-5 and J is TRBJ1-1, with D uncertain. Trimming cost V 7 bases and J 6 bases, with 15 bases left between them. CDR3 size: 13 residues. Germline CDR1 reads MNHEY; CDR2 reads SVGAGI. CDR3 sequence reads: CASKEGQRAEAFF. The CDR3 bases are TGTGCCAGCAAGGAGGGTCAGCGCGCTGAAGCTTTCTTT.

This clone has a handful of counts. The V and J genes are TRBV6-4 and TRBJ1-2, with TRBD1 identical over 9 bases. CDR3 length: 17 amino acids. The V gene end was trimmed by 4 bases and the J gene end by 1 base; junction bases not matched to a gene: 10. Germline CDR1 reads MRHNA; CDR2 reads SNTAGT. The CDR3 region is CASSVQHSGQGNYGYTF. CDR3 sequence (DNA): TGTGCCAGCAGTGTACAACATTCGGGACAGGGTAACTATGGCTACACCTTC.

This chain links TRBV11-2 with TRBJ1-1; unclear D gene. This CDR3 has 13 residues. Germline lookup yields CDR1 SGHAT and CDR2 FQNNGV. Trimming removed 8 bases at V and 0 bases at J, with 10 bases between. The CDR3 DNA reads TGTGCCAGCGGTTGGGCCATGAACACTGAAGCTTTCTTT. Protein: CASGWAMNTEAFF.

This chain links TRBV3-1 (or the pseudogene TRBV3-2) with TRBJ2-7; 9 bases agree with TRBD2. Germline CDR1 reads LGHDT; CDR2 reads YNNKEL (reference sequence). J was trimmed by 0 bases and V by 4 bases; bases with no gene match: 7. The CDR3 totals 16 residues. The CDR3 loop reads CASSPSGIMGSYEQYF. CDR3 bases: TGTGCCAGCAGCCCTAGCGGGATAATGGGCTCCTACGAGCAGTACTTC.

This chain links TRBV11-2 with TRBJ1-1; D possibly corresponds to TRBD1 (6 bases). The germline CDR1 and CDR2 sequences are SGHAT and FQNNGV. The germline V and J ends were trimmed by 5 bases and 8 bases, with 21 bases remaining between them. The CDR3 consists of 15 residues. The CDR3 coding sequence is TGTGCCAGCAGCCTTTTACAGGGTGGAACTTCGGAAGCTTTCTTT. Translation: CASSLLQGGTSEAFF. Combining the CDR3 with reference TRBV11-2 and TRBJ1-1 gives the whole variable domain EAGVAQSPRYKIIEKRQSVAFWCNPISGHATLYWYQQILGQGPKLLIQFQNNGVVDDSQLPKDRFSAERLKGVDSTLKIQPAKLEDSAVYLCASSLLQGGTSEAFFGQGTRLTVV.

The chain carries TRBV4-1 and TRBJ1-2; tentatively, D is TRBD1 (5 bases). This CDR3 comprises 15 residues. CDR1 is MGHRA and CDR2 is YSYEKL in the germline V gene. V dropped 4 bases and J dropped 4 bases, with 16 bases sitting between them. The CDR3 loop reads CASSLGDSQGYGYTF. CDR3 nucleotides: TGCGCCAGCAGCCTAGGGGATAGCCAGGGCTATGGCTACACCTTC.

This clone occurred once. The rearrangement links TRBV10-2 to TRBJ1-5, with 7 bases that match TRBD1. With V trimmed by 6 bases and J by 3 bases, 2 bases remained unmatched. Germline V gives CDR1 WSHSY, CDR2 SAAADI. This CDR3 contains 13 residues. CDR3 in DNA: TGCGCCAGCAGGACAGGGAACAATCAGCCCCAGCATTTT. It encodes CASRTGNNQPQHF.

The table lists this clone with a count of one. The chain carries TRBV7-2 and TRBJ2-2; the match to TRBD2 covers 13 bases. V gave up 5 bases and J gave up 3 bases; unmatched junction bases: 6. CDR1 is SGHTA, CDR2 FQGNSA, per germline. The CDR3 contains 17 residues. The CDR3 loop reads CASSVRLAGGYTGELFF. CDR3 DNA sequence: TGTGCCAGCAGCGTCCGACTAGCGGGGGGTTACACCGGGGAGCTGTTTTTT.

CDR3 coding DNA: TGTGCCAGCAGCTTAAATGGACAGATCAATGAGCAGTTCTTC. It encodes CASSLNGQINEQFF. The chain combines TRBV7-9 with TRBJ2-1; perhaps TRBD1 as D (6 bases). Germline CDR1 and CDR2: SEHNR and FQNEAQ (reference sequence). Trimming removed 2 bases from V and 6 bases from J, with 11 bases in between. The CDR3 totals 14 residues.